The present TCR beta chain was sequenced within a study of blood T cell repertoires in COVID-19. Study information: Samples came from the United States, Italy and Spain, spanning acute and convalescent COVID-19. The analysed material was cDNA or gDNA that came from T cells, B-cell-depleted T cells, or PBMCs.

CDR3 size: 16 residues. The germline gives CDR1 MNHEY, CDR2 SVGEGT. After removal of 6 bases from V and 3 bases from J, the junction contained 8 bases not matched to a gene. Original processing methods: Reference gene primers were amplified, and this amplification served to estimate nucleated cell counts. The data were produced by immunoSEQ multiplex PCR, yet TCRdb's version contains in-frame clones alone and is incomplete. V and J calls and clone size are copied from that table; D and trimming were computed from the DNA. Found here are 90,000 to 150,000 clones, about 83% of them singletons; the top ten hold about 6.8%.

The V call is TRBV6-2 or TRBV6-3, the J call TRBJ2-3; 11 bases line up with TRBD2. Source material: peripheral blood. This clonotype was sampled from a man aged 70 or older with acute or convalescent COVID-19. The CDR3 DNA sequence: TGTGCCAGCAGCTTAGCGGGGGGGGACCCGACAGATACGCAGTATTTT. It codes for CASSLAGGDPTDTQYF.